These 3 T cell receptor beta chains share one sample of origin, sequenced in a study of monozygotic twins with inflammatory bowel disease. TCRdb re-called the 5' RACE reads and gives one entry per CDR3 protein, without DNA. This sample carries some 200,000 distinct CDR3 sequences, with around 7.6% going to the ten biggest clones. The sequencing sample was made of blood. These receptors originate from a human donor with ulcerative colitis or Crohn's disease, or a healthy co-twin of an affected twin (not recorded which).

This chain joins TRBV20-1 and TRBJ2-3; TCRdb's assignment of TRBD2 cannot be checked, as there is no DNA. This CDR3 spans 17 amino acids. Germline CDR1 DFQATT, CDR2 SNEGSKA (reference sequence). The chain's CDR3 is CSARVMSGGGTTDTQYF.

V usage is TRBV5-1 and J usage is TRBJ1-3; there is no DNA to check the TCRdb D call of TRBD1. The CDR3 runs 13 residues. Germline CDR1 reads SGHRS; CDR2 reads YFSETQ. The chain's CDR3 is CASSPTERNTIYF.

The chain combines TRBV20-1 with TRBJ1-1. From germline, CDR1 is DFQATT and CDR2 SNEGSKA (reference sequence). There are 14 residues in the CDR3. CDR3 loop: CSARGSPGNTEAFF.